This T cell receptor beta chain is drawn from a study of blood T cell repertoires in COVID-19. Turning to the study itself: Samples came from the United States, Italy and Spain, spanning acute and convalescent COVID-19. T cells, B-cell-depleted T cells, or PBMCs supplied cDNA or gDNA.

Note on this clone: Other DNA sequences from this sample encode an identical CDR3 as well.

As originally analysed: Researchers report that nucleated cell counts were estimated from reference gene primer amplification. TCRdb's copy holds only in-frame clones and misses some; the assay was immunoSEQ multiplex PCR. V, J and clone size are taken as reported in that table, and D and trimming were inferred from the DNA itself. The sample consists of about 140,000 clones, around 81% of them appearing once. The CDR3 sequence is 14 residues long. The germline V gene encodes CDR1 LNHDA and CDR2 SQIVND (reference sequence). V lost 3 bases to trimming and J lost 1 base, with 7 bases between them. This chain links TRBV19 with TRBJ1-5, with a possible D match to TRBD1 (5 bases). The TCR was taken from a human donor in a cohort sampled during active COVID-19. Source material: peripheral blood. The CDR3 coding sequence is TGTGCCAGTAGTATTCGGGGGAGCAATCAGCCCCAGCATTTT. Its translation: CASSIRGSNQPQHF.